The following is a T cell receptor (beta chain) sequence with its context. The sample is drawn from a study of technical replicates of blood from several donors. Profiled with immunoSEQ multiplex PCR; TCRdb holds only in-frame clones, not every one. The data show some 87,000 clones, around 94% seen once. V lost 6 bases to trimming and J lost 3 bases, with 21 bases between them. The germline gives CDR1 SGHTA, CDR2 FQGTGA. This CDR3 has 16 residues. What was sequenced was T cells isolated from PBMCs. This sequence joins TRBV7-3 and TRBJ2-7, with D maybe TRBD1 (5 bases). This clonotype originated in a human donor in good health. The CDR3 bases are TGTGCCAGCAGTCCCCAGGCCTCAGACAGTGTCTACGAGCAGTACTTC. It is translated as CASSPQASDSVYEQYF.